This T cell receptor beta chain derives from a study of T cells in localized non-small cell lung cancer. Study results and limitations: Tumor showed lower T cell clonality than uninvolved adjacent lung, where it was highest.

This clone was counted at least ten times. The antigen is unknown. Profiling relied on immunoSEQ multiplex PCR, and the TCRdb table lists in-frame clones only, not all of them. Here the sample spans 48,000 or so clones, 75% to 90% being singletons. The sequences come from peripheral blood, collected before any cancer treatment. The TCR sequence derives from a male donor older than 55 with stage III squamous cell lung carcinoma.

The DNA of the CDR3 is TGTGCCAGCAGTGAATTGGGGAGGATAGGGGATACGCAGTATTTT. Translation gives CASSELGRIGDTQYF. The chain carries TRBV25-1 and TRBJ2-3; possibly TRBD2 for D (6 bases). Trimming shortened V by 1 base and J by 6 bases, and 14 bases separated the two germline ends. The germline V gene encodes CDR1 MGHDK and CDR2 SYGVNS. The CDR3 totals 15 residues.